This T cell receptor (beta chain) came from a study of T cells in Graves' hyperthyroidism and ophthalmopathy. It was RNA transcripts that yielded the amplified TCR beta CDR3 regions. First-round RT-PCR of the TCR CDR3 relied on the HTBI primer set. TCRdb re-called the multiplex PCR reads through MiXCR, storing one row per CDR3 protein. The sample comprises about 500,000 distinct CDR3 sequences, roughly 14% of which are singletons, and less than 20% rests with the top ten. What was sequenced was blood. The origin of this receptor is a woman aged 18-30 years with Graves' hyperthyroidism.

CDR3 sequence: CASSLGQELFF. In nucleotides, the CDR3 is TGTGCCAGCAGCTTGGGGCAGGAGCTGTTTTTT. The chain carries TRBV5-6 and TRBJ2-2, with unresolved D. CDR3 length: 11 residues. Germline values: CDR1 SGHDT, CDR2 YYEEEE. Trimming shortened V by 0 bases and J by 10 bases, and 4 bases separated the two germline ends.